The 24 T cell receptor beta chains given below trace back to one sample, sequenced in a study of T-cell memory formation after mild COVID-19. Via MiXCR, TCRdb re-called the 5' RACE reads, giving one row per CDR3 protein. The sample carries approximately 570,000 distinct CDR3 sequences, approximately 18% recorded once. The sample consisted of PBMCs or a T cell subset sorted from them (not recorded which). These receptors all come from an adult woman who had mild COVID-19 (a few samples of this study predate the infection). Cell type and time point are not known.

The V call is TRBV4-3, the J call TRBJ2-2, with 7 bases fitting TRBD2. Per the germline V gene, CDR1 is LGHNA and CDR2 is YSLEER. The CDR3 extends over 13 amino acids. V shed 3 bases and J 6 bases; nucleotides not matched to a gene: 1. For the CDR3, the DNA is TGCGCCAGCAGCCAGCGGGAGTCCGGGGAGCTGTTTTTT. Translating gives CASSQRESGELFF.

This chain connects TRBV21-1 to TRBJ1-6. TRBV21-1 is designated a pseudogene. CDR3 length: 15 residues. The CDR3 here is CASSKQQGPSVTLHF. The CDR3 DNA follows: TGTGCCAGCAGCAAACAACAAGGACCGTCCGTCACCCTCCACTTT.

This chain uses TRBV7-9 with TRBJ1-1; D may be TRBD1 (5 bases). V was shortened by 3 bases and J by 3 bases, with 11 bases between the two germline ends. Per germline, CDR1 SEHNR and CDR2 FQNEAQ (reference sequence). This CDR3 has 14 residues. Here the CDR3 DNA reads TGTGCCAGCAGCTTGGGAGGGACCTACACTGAAGCTTTCTTT. Its translation: CASSLGGTYTEAFF.

There are a few counts of this clonotype. The rearrangement links TRBV20-1 to TRBJ2-5; no firm D call. V was cut by 0 bases and J by 4 bases, with 6 bases left in between. Per germline, CDR1 DFQATT and CDR2 SNEGSKA (reference sequence). This CDR3 is 12 amino acids long. CDR3 in DNA: TGCAGTGCTAGAGATCTTACAGAGACCCAGTACTTC. It is translated as CSARDLTETQYF.

The V gene is TRBV6-2 or TRBV6-3, the J gene TRBJ1-2; TRBD1 aligns across 7 bases. The CDR3 covers 14 residues. With 5 bases clipped from V and 8 bases from J, the junction kept 11 bases outside the gene matches. In germline, CDR1 is MNHEY, CDR2 SVGEGT. The CDR3 nucleotides are TGTGCCAGCAGTCAACGACAGGGTAATTACGGCTACACCTTC. Protein: CASSQRQGNYGYTF.

Only one count was recorded for this clonotype. At one boundary the junction diverges from the germline segment, which might be a read error. The chain is built from TRBV3-1 and TRBJ2-3; 7 nucleotides agree with TRBD1. This CDR3 spans 16 amino acids. Germline CDR1 reads LGHDT; CDR2 reads YNNKEL (reference sequence). As DNA, the CDR3 is TGTGCCAGCACCCAACTACAGGGGCGAAGCACAGATACGCAGTATTTT. This encodes CASTQLQGRSTDTQYF.

This chain links TRBV7-2 with TRBJ2-7; the match to TRBD1 covers 10 bases. The CDR3 spans 17 residues. V was clipped by 0 bases and J by 10 bases; unmatched bases: 15. In germline, CDR1 is SGHTA, CDR2 FQGNSA. The CDR3 is CASSLAGRGTGAREQYF. Written as DNA, the CDR3 is TGTGCCAGCAGCTTAGCGGGGCGCGGGACAGGGGCACGCGAACAGTACTTC.

V and J are TRBV6-2 or TRBV6-3 and TRBJ1-6; TRBD1 matches 10 bases. Germline trimming cut 5 bases from V and 9 bases from J; bases unmatched to any gene: 10. The CDR3 is 16 amino acids. Germline V gene data show CDR1 as MNHEY and CDR2 as SVGEGT. CDR3 DNA sequence: TGTGCCAGCAGTCTCCCGGGACAGGGGATTCTTTCACCCCTCCACTTT. As protein: CASSLPGQGILSPLHF.

The rearrangement uses TRBV24-1 and TRBJ2-5, with 7 bases that match TRBD2. Germline CDR1 KGHDR, CDR2 SFDVKD. There are 19 residues in the CDR3. The ends lost 0 bases at V and 2 bases at J; junction bases unmatched: 14. Here the CDR3 DNA reads TGTGCCACCAGTGATTTGGCATCTCGGGCTAGCGGTGCGCAAGAGACCCAGTACTTC. Translating gives CATSDLASRASGAQETQYF.

The table lists this clonotype with a few counts. The chain carries TRBV7-6 and TRBJ2-3; 11 bases agree with TRBD2. This CDR3 comprises 19 residues. The ends lost 4 bases at V and 6 bases at J; junction bases unmatched: 18. Germline lookup yields CDR1 SGHVS and CDR2 FNYEAQ. Here the CDR3 DNA reads TGTGCCAGCAGCTCACACCCGAACCTTAGCGGGAGGGGAAGGGATACGCAGTATTTT. Amino acids: CASSSHPNLSGRGRDTQYF.

The gene calls are TRBV29-1 and TRBJ1-1; D is uncertain. V was clipped by 4 bases and J by 1 base, with 10 bases between them. Germline V gives CDR1 SQVTM, CDR2 ANQGSEA. This CDR3 has 13 residues. The CDR3 loop is CSVGGFGNTEAFF. The CDR3 DNA is TGCAGCGTTGGGGGTTTCGGGAACACTGAAGCTTTCTTT. Looking up the rest from reference TRBV29-1 and TRBJ1-1 gives the full variable domain: SAVISQKPSRDICQRGTSLTIQCQVDSQVTMMFWYRQQPGQSLTLIATANQGSEATYESGFVIDKFPISRPNLTFSTLTVSNMSPEDSSIYLCSVGGFGNTEAFFGQGTRLTVV.

The chain joins TRBV29-1 to TRBJ2-1; D is uncertain. V was clipped by 0 bases and J by 4 bases, with 13 bases between them. Germline values: CDR1 SQVTM, CDR2 ANQGSEA. CDR3 size: 15 residues. The CDR3 region is CSVEDLWQSYNEQFF. DNA for the CDR3: TGCAGCGTTGAAGATCTTTGGCAGTCTTACAATGAGCAGTTCTTC.

This clonotype was counted many times. This chain links TRBV11-2 with TRBJ1-2, with 8 nucleotides matching TRBD1. This CDR3 has 15 amino acids. The junction had 7 bases not matched to a gene; V was cut back by 5 bases and J by 2 bases. Germline CDR1 and CDR2: SGHAT and FQNNGV. CDR3 protein: CASSIAGTGNYGYTF. The CDR3 DNA reads TGTGCCAGCAGCATAGCCGGGACAGGAAACTATGGCTACACCTTC.

This clonotype was counted only a few times. This sequence joins TRBV6-5 and TRBJ2-4; TRBD1 agrees at 8 bases. Germline loops: CDR1 MNHEY, CDR2 SVGAGI. This CDR3 has 16 residues. The V gene end was trimmed by 6 bases and the J gene end by 0 bases; junction bases not matched to a gene: 7. This chain's CDR3 is CASRRDRGLAKNIQYF. In DNA, the CDR3 is TGTGCCAGCAGACGCGACAGGGGTTTAGCCAAAAACATTCAGTACTTC.

This chain uses TRBV6-2 or TRBV6-3 with TRBJ2-1; D is tentatively TRBD1 or TRBD2 (5 bases each). The CDR3 spans 19 residues. Germline CDR1 reads MNHEY; CDR2 reads SVGEGT. V was cut by 2 bases and J by 8 bases, with 28 bases left in between. CDR3 in DNA: TGTGCCAGCAGTTACCCACCCCCCCCGGGACCTGCCATCGGGGATGAGCAGTTCTTC. The encoded protein is CASSYPPPPGPAIGDEQFF.

This rearrangement joins TRBV19 to TRBJ2-7; maybe TRBD2 (6 bases). The germline V gene has CDR1 LNHDA and CDR2 SQIVND (reference sequence). V was trimmed by 3 bases and J by 3 bases, leaving 12 bases between them. There are 14 residues in the CDR3. DNA for the CDR3: TGTGCCAGTAGTATGTTCGCGGGAAGCTACGAGCAGTACTTC. Amino acid sequence: CASSMFAGSYEQYF. The entire variable domain, with the rest obtained from reference TRBV19 and TRBJ2-7, is as follows: DGGITQSPKYLFRKEGQNVTLSCEQNLNHDAMYWYRQDPGQGLRLIYYSQIVNDFQKGDIAEGYSVSREKKESFPLTVTSAQKNPTAFYLCASSMFAGSYEQYFGPGTRLTVT.

The V and J genes are TRBV4-1 and TRBJ1-1; D remains ambiguous. The germline V gene has CDR1 MGHRA and CDR2 YSYEKL. This CDR3 has 15 amino acids. V gave up 1 base and J gave up 2 bases, with 11 bases separating them. CDR3 sequence: CASSQVVGINTEAFF. The CDR3 DNA reads as TGCGCCAGCAGCCAAGTAGTAGGGATCAACACTGAAGCTTTCTTT.

This chain links TRBV4-2 with TRBJ2-3; 10 bases map to TRBD2. The V gene end was trimmed by 0 bases and the J gene end by 7 bases; junction bases not matched to a gene: 4. The CDR3 sequence is 15 residues long. Germline V gene lookup returns CDR1 LGHNA and CDR2 YNFKEQ. This chain's CDR3 is CASSQDGLAVNTQYF. The CDR3 nucleotides read TGTGCCAGCAGCCAAGATGGACTAGCGGTGAATACGCAGTATTTT.

The chain joins TRBV7-2 to TRBJ1-3; the D is unclear. The CDR3 runs 15 residues. Trimming stripped 4 bases from V and 2 bases from J, with 12 bases between. Germline V gene lookup returns CDR1 SGHTA and CDR2 FQGNSA. For the CDR3, the DNA is TGTGCCAGCAGCTCCGCAGTCGGCGCTGGAAACACCATATATTTT. The encoded protein is CASSSAVGAGNTIYF.

In this sample, this clonotype turned up a few times. In DNA, the CDR3 is TGTGCCAGCAGTGAACTCCAAAACATTCAGTACTTC. Protein sequence: CASSELQNIQYF. J is TRBJ2-4 and V is TRBV6-1; D not resolved. The ends were cut back, 2 bases at V and 5 bases at J, with 4 bases in the middle. CDR1 is MNHNS, CDR2 SASEGT, per germline. The CDR3 extends over 12 amino acids.

This rearrangement joins TRBV20-1 to TRBJ2-7; TRBD2 matches 10 bases. This CDR3 is built from 15 residues. V shed 6 bases and J 2 bases; nucleotides not matched to a gene: 10. Looked up from germline, CDR1 is DFQATT and CDR2 is SNEGSKA (reference sequence). CDR3 sequence reads: CSALRTSGNTYEQYF. Written as DNA, the CDR3 is TGCAGTGCCCTAAGGACTAGCGGTAATACCTACGAGCAGTACTTC.

The genes are TRBV14 and TRBJ2-5; the match to TRBD2 covers 7 bases. Germline V lookup: CDR1 SGHDN, CDR2 FVKESK. The CDR3 sequence is 14 residues long. Trimming at V came to 7 bases and at J to 3 bases, leaving 8 bases not matched to a gene. CDR3 region: CASTIAGAEETQYF. As DNA, the CDR3 is TGTGCCAGCACGATCGCGGGAGCGGAAGAGACCCAGTACTTC. Full variable domain (missing parts from reference TRBV14 and TRBJ2-5): EAGVTQFPSHSVIEKGQTVTLRCDPISGHDNLYWYRRVMGKEIKFLLHFVKESKQDESGMPNNRFLAERTGGTYSTLKVQPAELEDSGVYFCASTIAGAEETQYFGPGTRLLVL.

The chain employs TRBV4-1 and TRBJ2-7; 8 nucleotides line up with TRBD1. Germline trimming cut 6 bases from V and 3 bases from J; bases unmatched to any gene: 13. CDR3 length: 16 residues. Per germline, CDR1 MGHRA and CDR2 YSYEKL. The CDR3 here is CASSLVPGQVIYEQYF. The DNA for the CDR3 is TGCGCCAGCAGTCTTGTACCGGGACAGGTTATCTACGAGCAGTACTTC.

The chain is built from TRBV10-3 and TRBJ2-2; 8 nucleotides agree with TRBD1. The CDR3 length is 16 residues. The V segment lost 3 bases and the J segment 3 bases; nucleotides outside the gene matches: 6. Germline CDR1 ENHRY, CDR2 SYGVKD. The CDR3 DNA reads as TGTGCCATCAGTGATCCGCAGGGGGCTTACACCGGGGAGCTGTTTTTT. Residues: CAISDPQGAYTGELFF.